Below are 20 T cell receptor beta chains sequenced from a single sample in a study of beta chain features in type 1 diabetes. The sequenced template was cDNA made from the entire isolated RNA. TCRdb's table, derived via immunoSEQ multiplex PCR, lists solely in-frame clones and lacks some. Of around 280,000 clones detected, approximately 16% appear once; the ten largest clones hold roughly 0.015%. Study findings and constraints: Among all four CD4+ subsets, Type 1 diabetes patients had TCRB CDR3s that were moderately but significantly shorter.

Their cognate antigens are unknown. The sample taken for sequencing was naive CD4+ T cells from blood. These TCRs come from a man between 18 and 29 years old with type 1 diabetes.

This clone was counted a few times. V gene TRBV7-2 combines with J gene TRBJ2-7; 7 nucleotides agree with TRBD2. The CDR3 is made up of 15 amino acids. Germline CDR1 and CDR2: SGHTA and FQGNSA. Trimming at V came to 1 base and at J to 0 bases, leaving 3 bases not matched to a gene. The CDR3 DNA sequence: TGTGCCAGCAGCTTAGGGGGGGGTGCCTCCTACGAGCAGTACTTC. It specifies CASSLGGGASYEQYF.

This sequence joins TRBV6-5 and TRBJ2-3; no firm D call. This CDR3 has 16 residues. The V and J ends lost 0 bases and 0 bases respectively, with 10 bases between them. Looked up from germline, CDR1 is MNHEY and CDR2 is SVGAGI. CDR3 sequence: CASSYSKLTSTDTQYF. In nucleotides, the CDR3 is TGTGCCAGCAGTTACTCGAAACTGACTAGCACAGATACGCAGTATTTT.

This clone was seen a handful of times. The rearrangement uses TRBV15 and TRBJ2-1; TRBD1 aligns across 10 bases. Germline CDR1 LNHNV, CDR2 YYDKDF (reference sequence). This CDR3 region has 15 residues. The trim removed 2 bases at V and 7 bases at J, leaving 5 bases unmatched. CDR3 coding DNA: TGTGCCACCAGCAGACCGGGACAGGGGTTTAATGAGCAGTTCTTC. Translation: CATSRPGQGFNEQFF.

The sample holds a few counts of this clone. The chain joins TRBV28 to TRBJ2-7, with TRBD1 identical over 7 bases. The ends lost 5 bases at V and 2 bases at J; junction bases unmatched: 9. The CDR3 has 15 amino acids. The germline V gene has CDR1 MDHEN and CDR2 SYDVKM. The CDR3 DNA reads as TGTGCCAGCAGTCCTCTCGACAGGGAAACCTACGAGCAGTACTTC. It specifies CASSPLDRETYEQYF.

This clone was seen more than once but under ten times. The V and J genes are TRBV15 and TRBJ2-5; the D is unclear. The V end was cut by 0 bases, the J end by 2 bases, with 10 bases between. This CDR3 is 15 amino acids long. The V gene's germline CDR1 is LNHNV and CDR2 YYDKDF (reference sequence). CDR3 sequence reads: CATSRDLGSQETQYF. CDR3 in DNA: TGTGCCACCAGCAGAGATCTGGGCAGTCAAGAGACCCAGTACTTC.

As for this clone: The sample carries other DNA sequences with the same CDR3. The V and J genes are TRBV28 and TRBJ2-3; D is undetermined. The V end was cut by 5 bases, the J end by 5 bases, with 8 bases between. The CDR3 extends over 12 amino acids. CDR1 and CDR2 from the germline V gene are MDHEN and SYDVKM. CDR3 protein: CASSLSLDTQYF. As DNA, the CDR3 is TGTGCCAGCAGTCTCTCACTAGATACGCAGTATTTT.

This clone has a handful of counts. The V and J genes are TRBV4-3 and TRBJ1-3; 8 positions agree with TRBD1. The germline V gene encodes CDR1 LGHNA and CDR2 YSLEER. J lost 5 bases, V lost 0 bases, and 6 bases had no gene match. CDR3 length: 16 amino acids. CDR3 coding DNA: TGCGCCAGCAGCCAAGATCGGACAGGGCAGAGAAACACCATATATTTT. Encoded protein: CASSQDRTGQRNTIYF.

This clone was observed a handful of times. V is TRBV7-7 and J is TRBJ2-1; 8 bases map to TRBD1. V dropped 5 bases and J dropped 9; count of bases not matched to a gene: 6. The CDR3 is made up of 13 amino acids. Germline V CDR1 and CDR2: SSHAT, FNYEAQ (reference sequence). CDR3 sequence: CASSAGQGGEQFF. CDR3 bases: TGTGCCAGCAGCGCCGGACAGGGTGGTGAGCAGTTCTTC. Full variable domain (outside the CDR3, taken from reference TRBV7-7 and TRBJ2-1): GAGVSQSPRYKVTKRGQDVTLRCDPISSHATLYWYQQALGQGPEFLTYFNYEAQPDKSGLPSDRFSAERPEGSISTLTIQRTEQRDSAMYRCASSAGQGGEQFFGPGTRLTVL.

This clone was detected only a few times. This sequence joins TRBV28 and TRBJ1-2; 8 bases are shared with TRBD1. Looked up from germline, CDR1 is MDHEN and CDR2 is SYDVKM. V shed 6 bases and J 4 bases; nucleotides not matched to a gene: 7. This CDR3 region has 14 residues. For the CDR3, the DNA is TGTGCCAGCAGGGTGACAGGGGCGGGCTATGGCTACACCTTC. Amino acid sequence: CASRVTGAGYGYTF.

In its sample, this clone was seen a few times. The J gene is TRBJ1-6, the V gene TRBV5-6; the D is unclear. V was trimmed by 2 bases and J by 6 bases, leaving 9 bases between them. Germline V lookup: CDR1 SGHDT, CDR2 YYEEEE. This CDR3 has 14 residues. As DNA, the CDR3 is TGTGCCAGCAGCTTCAGGAAGGTTAATTCACCCCTCCACTTT. Translated: CASSFRKVNSPLHF.

This rearrangement joins TRBV28 to TRBJ2-1; 7 nucleotides line up with TRBD1. Germline V gives CDR1 MDHEN, CDR2 SYDVKM. The CDR3 is made up of 12 amino acids. The trim removed 1 base at V and 14 bases at J, leaving 5 bases unmatched. The CDR3 loop is CASSLSETGKFF. Written as DNA, the CDR3 is TGTGCCAGCAGTTTATCCGAGACAGGGAAGTTCTTC.

This clone was observed a few times. The chain recombines TRBV7-8 with TRBJ1-5, with 9 bases matching TRBD1. Germline-derived CDR1 and CDR2 are SGHVS and FQNEAQ. V was clipped by 5 bases and J by 3 bases; unmatched bases: 5. The CDR3 has 15 residues. In DNA form, the CDR3 reads TGTGCCAGCAGCCGGGGACAGGGTTCCAATCAGCCCCAGCATTTT. It specifies CASSRGQGSNQPQHF.

This clone was counted between two and nine times. V is TRBV5-1 and J is TRBJ1-2; 7 positions agree with TRBD1. Germline V CDR1 and CDR2: SGHRS, YFSETQ. CDR3 length: 15 amino acids. V lost 0 bases, J lost 5 bases, and 7 bases stayed unmatched. The CDR3 protein is CASSLAGQNLYGYTF. CDR3 in DNA: TGCGCCAGCAGCTTGGCGGGACAGAACCTATATGGCTACACCTTC.

The gene calls are TRBV7-9 and TRBJ2-1, with no clear D. Per the germline V gene, CDR1 is SEHNR and CDR2 is FQNEAQ (reference sequence). This CDR3 is 13 amino acids long. Trimming removed 1 base from V and 6 bases from J, with 7 bases in between. CDR3 in amino acids: CASSLGLFNEQFF. CDR3 coding DNA: TGTGCCAGCAGCTTAGGACTGTTCAATGAGCAGTTCTTC.

The CDR3 DNA is TGTGCCAGTAGCAACAGGGTTAACTACCAAGAGACCCAGTACTTC. This codes for CASSNRVNYQETQYF. V gene TRBV19 combines with J gene TRBJ2-5; a weak D match, TRBD1 (6 bases). The CDR3 totals 15 residues. Germline CDR1 is LNHDA and CDR2 is SQIVND (reference sequence). Trimming stripped 6 bases from V and 0 bases from J, with 14 bases between.

The rearrangement joins TRBV4-3 to TRBJ2-5; the match to TRBD2 covers 8 bases. V trimming: 1 base; J trimming: 7 bases; junction bases outside the gene matches: 8. The germline V gene encodes CDR1 LGHNA and CDR2 YSLEER. The CDR3 has 15 residues. CDR3 amino acids: CASSQGLATTGTQYF. In DNA, the CDR3 is TGCGCCAGCAGCCAAGGACTAGCGACAACCGGGACCCAGTACTTC.

This clone was picked up a small number of times. This chain links TRBV14 with TRBJ2-3; 7 nucleotides match TRBD2. Per the germline V gene, CDR1 is SGHDN and CDR2 is FVKESK. The CDR3 is made up of 18 amino acids. Germline trimming cut 1 base from V and 5 bases from J; bases unmatched to any gene: 15. The DNA for the CDR3 is TGTGCCAGCAGCCAAGTTCGCCTGACTAGCTCCTTGAAAGATACGCAGTATTTT. This codes for CASSQVRLTSSLKDTQYF. Supplemented by reference TRBV14 and TRBJ2-3, the full variable domain reads EAGVTQFPSHSVIEKGQTVTLRCDPISGHDNLYWYRRVMGKEIKFLLHFVKESKQDESGMPNNRFLAERTGGTYSTLKVQPAELEDSGVYFCASSQVRLTSSLKDTQYFGPGTRLTVL.

This chain connects TRBV19 to TRBJ2-1; D is perhaps TRBD2 (6 bases). The germline V and J ends were trimmed by 2 bases and 3 bases, with 17 bases remaining between them. Looked up from germline, CDR1 is LNHDA and CDR2 is SQIVND (reference sequence). The CDR3 has 17 amino acids. The CDR3 sequence: CASSILDYYQLYNEQFF. The CDR3 bases are TGTGCCAGTAGTATACTGGACTACTACCAACTCTACAATGAGCAGTTCTTC.

The chain is built from TRBV5-1 and TRBJ1-2; D remains unclear. The CDR3 covers 13 residues. Trimming shortened V by 8 bases and J by 5 bases, and 16 bases separated the two germline ends. Germline-derived CDR1 and CDR2 are SGHRS and YFSETQ. The CDR3 DNA sequence: TGCGCCAGAACCTCTGCGGAACGTTATGGCTACACCTTC. Residues: CARTSAERYGYTF.

The chain combines TRBV6-6 with TRBJ2-7; D is possibly TRBD2 (6 bases). Germline V CDR1 and CDR2: MNHNY, SVGAGI (reference sequence). V was cut by 5 bases and J by 0 bases, with 11 bases left in between. The length of the CDR3 is 14 residues. The CDR3 DNA reads TGTGCCAGCAGTGCGGGACGGCCCTCCTACGAGCAGTACTTC. Its protein is CASSAGRPSYEQYF.